The clone carrying this T cell receptor beta chain was seen a handful of times. Germline CDR1 and CDR2: SGHAT and FQDESV (reference sequence). The V segment lost 3 bases and the J segment 6 bases; nucleotides outside the gene matches: 4. The CDR3 is 14 residues long. The sample comes from a study of identical twins. TCRdb re-analysed the 5' RACE reads in MiXCR, keeping a single row per CDR3 protein. Among 450,000 to 650,000 distinct CDR3 sequences listed, more than 9% were seen once. Every donor was a healthy Caucasian. The data were also submitted as part of a second study, on yellow fever vaccine responses in identical twins.

The sequence was obtained from a woman younger than 30 in good health. This chain links TRBV11-1 with TRBJ2-1; TRBD2 aligns across 8 bases. The sequenced material came from PBMCs. As DNA, the CDR3 is TGTGCCAGCAGCTTGGGACTAGGCTCCAATGAGCAGTTCTTC. Protein: CASSLGLGSNEQFF.